This is a list of T cell receptor beta chains from one sample in a study of blood T cell repertoires in COVID-19. The protocol was immunoSEQ multiplex PCR, while the TCRdb copy is restricted to in-frame clones and leaves out a portion. The sample has 65,000 to 90,000 clones; around 86% are singletons. The sequenced sample was peripheral blood. The receptors come from a man between 45 and 60 years old with active COVID-19. Each CDR3 is given with its conserved first and last residue. Each record gives: clone size, V gene, J gene, D gene, CDR3 DNA, CDR3 protein. D genes are given only for firm matches. Rows give clone size only sometimes, using once, few, many, or a class for an expanded clone.

.	TRBV11-3	TRBJ2-1	.	TGTGCCAGCAGCCATAAGAGGAATGAGCAGTTCTTC	CASSHKRNEQFF
.	TRBV6-2/TRBV6-3	TRBJ2-5	.	TGTGCCAGCAGTATCCCCTACTTGACCCAGTACTTC	CASSIPYLTQYF
.	TRBV7-3	TRBJ2-3	.	TGTGCCAGCAGCTTCTCGGGACTCGGCACAGATACGCAGTATTTT	CASSFSGLGTDTQYF
medium-sized	TRBV7-9	TRBJ1-6	TRBD1	TGTGCCAGCAGCGTCGGGACAGGGTTCTATAATTCACCCCTCCACTTT	CASSVGTGFYNSPLHF
medium-sized	TRBV4-3	TRBJ1-4	.	TGCGCCAGCAGCCAAGATCCCCCCGGCGGGAGTGAAAAACTGTTTTTT	CASSQDPPGGSEKLFF
.	TRBV24-1	TRBJ1-1	.	TGTGCCACCAGTGATGTAACAGGAGACAATGAAGCTTTCTTT	CATSDVTGDNEAFF
once	TRBV10-3	TRBJ2-7	TRBD1	TGTGCCATCAGTGATAGGGACAGGGGCCTAGACGAGCAGTACTTC	CAISDRDRGLDEQYF
.	TRBV7-6	TRBJ2-3	.	TGTGCCAGCAGCTTCTCCACGGGATACTCCACAGATACGCAGTATTTT	CASSFSTGYSTDTQYF
once	TRBV7-9	TRBJ2-3	TRBD1	TGTGCCAGCAGCTTATCAGGGGGCATGGATACGCAGTATTTT	CASSLSGGMDTQYF
.	TRBV7-2	TRBJ2-5	.	TGTGCCAGCAGCGAAGGGGCGTACCTCCAAGAGACCCAGTACTTC	CASSEGAYLQETQYF
once	TRBV5-5	TRBJ1-1	.	TGTGCCAGCAGCTTGCGGGGGGGCGAGGCTTTCTTT	CASSLRGGEAFF
.	TRBV19	TRBJ2-3	TRBD1	TGTGCCAGCCGGGACAGCGGCTCAGATACGCAGTATTTT	CASRDSGSDTQYF
.	TRBV19	TRBJ1-2	TRBD1	TGTGCCAGTATCCGAGTCGGGACAGGGAGCGGGCCTAACTATGGCTACACCTTC	CASIRVGTGSGPNYGYTF
.	TRBV6-2/TRBV6-3	TRBJ1-6	TRBD1	TGTGCCAGCAGTCCAGAGCGGGACAGGGATTTGGCGAATAATTCACCCCTCCACTTT	CASSPERDRDLANNSPLHF
.	TRBV5-1	TRBJ2-3	TRBD2	TGCGCCAGCAGCTTGAAAGCGGGGGATACGCAGTATTTT	CASSLKAGDTQYF